What follows describes a single TCR beta chain. V shed 7 bases and J 6 bases; nucleotides not matched to a gene: 10. The CDR3 is made up of 15 amino acids. The germline gives CDR1 LNHDA, CDR2 SQIVND (reference sequence). The sample comes from a study of T cell responses to AZD1222 COVID-19 vaccine. This table comes from immunoSEQ multiplex PCR, and its TCRdb copy is limited to in-frame clones, with some not included. The table records tens of thousands of clones, about 84% of them present only once. Sequences were derived from peripheral blood, sampled on day 0 of AZD1222 vaccination. This TCR derives from an adult in good health. The chain employs TRBV19 and TRBJ2-1, with 9 positions matching TRBD1. The DNA for the CDR3 is TGTGCCAGTACTCCCCGGGACAGGGAAATCAATGAGCAGTTCTTC. It specifies CASTPRDREINEQFF.